The 32 T cell receptor beta chains reported below all come from one sample, sequenced in a study of T cell responses to AZD1222 COVID-19 vaccine. Assay: immunoSEQ multiplex PCR; the TCRdb copy retains only in-frame clones and omits some. This table holds 100,000 to 150,000 clones, 70% to 85% found once. Sample: peripheral blood, taken 28 days after the second AZD1222 dose. These receptors came from an adult who received the AZD1222 COVID-19 vaccine.

The chain is built from TRBV9 and TRBJ2-3, with unresolved D. In germline, CDR1 is SGDLS, CDR2 YYNGEE. V gave up 3 bases and J gave up 1 base, with 6 bases separating them. This CDR3 comprises 13 residues. The CDR3 sequence is CASSARGTDTQYF. The DNA for the CDR3 is TGTGCCAGCAGCGCTCGGGGCACAGATACGCAGTATTTT.

This clone is a singleton in its sample. CDR3 bases: TGTGCCAGCACCCCCTCCCCCACTCAGCCCCAGCATTTT. It yields the protein CASTPSPTQPQHF. V and J are TRBV7-2 and TRBJ1-5; D not resolved. Germline V gene data show CDR1 as SGHTA and CDR2 as FQGNSA. V lost 7 bases and J lost 6, with 13 bases in between. The CDR3 is 13 amino acids. Using reference TRBV7-2 and TRBJ1-5 for the parts outside the CDR3, the full variable domain is GAGVSQSPSNKVTEKGKDVELRCDPISGHTALYWYRQSLGQGLEFLIYFQGNSAPDKSGLPSDRFSAERTGGSVSTLTIQRTQQEDSAVYLCASTPSPTQPQHFGDGTRLSIL.

The chain is built from TRBV2 and TRBJ1-5, with a weak D call TRBD1 (6 bases). From germline, CDR1 is SNHLY and CDR2 FYNNEI. The CDR3 is 15 amino acids. The V end was cut by 1 base, the J end by 3 bases, with 10 bases between. CDR3 bases: TGTGCCAGCAGTGAAGGGGGGCAGGCCAATCAGCCCCAGCATTTT. Encoded protein: CASSEGGQANQPQHF.

The chain has TRBV7-2 and TRBJ2-7; D ambiguous. The CDR3 spans 14 residues. With 1 base removed from V and 5 bases from J, the gap between germline ends came to 12 bases. In germline, CDR1 is SGHTA, CDR2 FQGNSA. CDR3 coding DNA: TGTGCCAGCAGCTTAGTTCGGGTGATGGACGAGCAGTACTTC. It is translated as CASSLVRVMDEQYF.

The V and J genes are TRBV6-6 and TRBJ2-7; D tentatively fits TRBD1 or TRBD2 (5 bases each). Between the trimmed V and J ends, which lost 5 bases and 3 bases, there was a span of 11 bases. Germline V lookup: CDR1 MNHNY, CDR2 SVGAGI (reference sequence). The CDR3 totals 13 residues. The CDR3 DNA is TGTGCCAGCAGTCAGGGACCCCTCTACGAGCAGTACTTC. Its translation: CASSQGPLYEQYF.

V and J are TRBV12-3 or TRBV12-4 and TRBJ1-4; D is unresolved. CDR3 size: 13 residues. V was pared by 5 bases and J by 6 bases, with 10 bases between. The CDR3 spells CASSRHSDEKLFF. CDR3 DNA sequence: TGTGCCAGCAGTCGTCATAGTGATGAAAAACTGTTTTTT.

J is TRBJ2-7 and V is TRBV19, with D unclear. Germline V CDR1 and CDR2: LNHDA, SQIVND (reference sequence). CDR3 length: 14 residues. V lost 2 bases, J lost 2 bases, and 10 bases lay in between. CDR3 nucleotides: TGTGCCAGTAGTATATCCCCGGGCCCCTACGAGCAGTACTTC. Translating it yields CASSISPGPYEQYF.

The V gene is TRBV7-9, the J gene TRBJ1-2; D is possibly TRBD1 (5 bases). CDR1 is SEHNR, CDR2 FQNEAQ, per germline (reference sequence). Deletions cut 5 bases from V and 4 bases from J, with 14 bases between. The CDR3 sequence is 14 residues long. DNA for the CDR3: TGTGCCAGCAGCCTGGCGCGACAGCTCTATGGCTACACCTTC. It yields the protein CASSLARQLYGYTF.

The CDR3 DNA sequence: TGTGCCAGCAGTGAATCGGGACAGGGGGCTGATCAGCCCCAGCATTTT. Translation: CASSESGQGADQPQHF. The gene calls are TRBV2 and TRBJ1-5, with 12 bases that match TRBD1. V was pared by 2 bases and J by 5 bases, with 4 bases of the junction left unmatched. Germline-derived CDR1 and CDR2 are SNHLY and FYNNEI. CDR3 length equals 16 residues.

This chain links TRBV11-1 with TRBJ2-7, with D perhaps TRBD1 (6 bases). Per the germline V gene, CDR1 is SGHAT and CDR2 is FQDESV (reference sequence). Trimming left V 1 base short and J 2 bases short, with 12 bases between. This CDR3 is 15 amino acids long. The CDR3 nucleotides are TGTGCCAGCAGCTTAGTCCGGGACACCCCCTACGAGCAGTACTTC. Amino acid sequence: CASSLVRDTPYEQYF.

The V gene is TRBV2, the J gene TRBJ1-2; D is unresolved. The germline V and J ends were trimmed by 5 bases and 0 bases, with 22 bases remaining between them. The CDR3 has 18 residues. Germline CDR1 and CDR2: SNHLY and FYNNEI. The CDR3 sequence is CASSHRREDFLANYGYTF. In nucleotides, the CDR3 is TGTGCCAGCAGTCATAGGAGGGAAGATTTCTTAGCTAACTATGGCTACACCTTC.

This clone appeared once. V and J are TRBV4-1 and TRBJ1-4; D is ambiguous. V was cut by 1 base and J by 13 bases, with 7 bases left in between. The germline V gene has CDR1 MGHRA and CDR2 YSYEKL. CDR3 size: 11 residues. The CDR3: CASSQVYRLFF. CDR3 DNA: TGCGCCAGCAGCCAAGTTTATAGACTGTTTTTT.

The rearrangement links TRBV7-6 to TRBJ2-7; the D call may be TRBD1 or TRBD2 (5 bases each). The CDR3 covers 13 residues. Germline CDR1 SGHVS, CDR2 FNYEAQ. V was shortened by 1 base and J by 6 bases, with 10 bases between the two germline ends. DNA of the CDR3: TGTGCCAGCAGCTTAGGTCAGGGACCCGAGCAGTACTTC. Translation gives CASSLGQGPEQYF.

The chain combines TRBV15 with TRBJ2-2, with TRBD1 identical over 11 bases. The CDR3 covers 15 residues. The J segment lost 6 bases and the V segment lost 5 bases, leaving 5 bases of the junction unmatched. Germline V gene data show CDR1 as LNHNV and CDR2 as YYDKDF (reference sequence). CDR3 nucleotides: TGTGCCACCAGCCCGGACAGGGGGCGGGCCGGGGAGCTGTTTTTT. As protein: CATSPDRGRAGELFF.

The J gene is TRBJ2-7, the V gene TRBV7-8; D gene ambiguous. Deletions cut 2 bases from V and 3 bases from J, with 17 bases between. There are 16 residues in the CDR3. CDR1 and CDR2 (germline): SGHVS, FQNEAQ. The chain's CDR3 is CASSLRQVEALYEQYF. In nucleotides, the CDR3 is TGTGCCAGCAGCTTACGTCAAGTGGAAGCGCTCTACGAGCAGTACTTC.

V usage is TRBV5-1 and J usage is TRBJ1-4, with D perhaps matching TRBD1 (6 bases). Deletions cut 4 bases from V and 8 bases from J, with 15 bases between. The CDR3 is made up of 14 amino acids. Per the germline V gene, CDR1 is SGHRS and CDR2 is YFSETQ. CDR3 loop: CASSRGGPREKLFF. In nucleotides, the CDR3 is TGCGCCAGCAGCCGCGGGGGGCCCCGGGAAAAACTGTTTTTT. Together with reference TRBV5-1 and TRBJ1-4, the CDR3 gives the full variable domain: KAGVTQTPRYLIKTRGQQVTLSCSPISGHRSVSWYQQTPGQGLQFLFEYFSETQRNKGNFPGRFSGRQFSNSRSEMNVSTLELGDSALYLCASSRGGPREKLFFGSGTQLSVL.

The rearrangement uses TRBV7-2 and TRBJ1-3; unclear D gene. The V gene's germline CDR1 is SGHTA and CDR2 FQGNSA. The CDR3 runs to 15 residues. Trimming removed 4 bases from V and 0 bases from J, with 10 bases in between. The DNA for the CDR3 is TGTGCCAGCAGCTCCTACGGACCCTCTGGAAACACCATATATTTT. Protein: CASSSYGPSGNTIYF.

The chain joins TRBV5-1 to TRBJ2-7; 8 bases agree with TRBD1. The CDR3 has 17 amino acids. The trim removed 1 base at V and 5 bases at J, leaving 14 bases unmatched. In germline, CDR1 is SGHRS, CDR2 YFSETQ. DNA for the CDR3: TGCGCCAGCAGCTTGATGAGTACAGGGGGTCCTTACCACGAGCAGTACTTC. Translating it yields CASSLMSTGGPYHEQYF.

The J gene is TRBJ2-5, the V gene TRBV4-3; D is unclear. Per germline, CDR1 LGHNA and CDR2 YSLEER. V gave up 8 bases and J gave up 5 bases, with 18 bases separating them. The CDR3 runs to 14 residues. The CDR3 nucleotides are TGCGCCAGCGGCCCGGGCGGACCAAGGGAGACCCAGTACTTC. It specifies CASGPGGPRETQYF.

The table lists this clone with a few counts. V is TRBV6-5 and J is TRBJ2-5, with a tentative D call TRBD2 (7 bases). V lost 8 bases, J lost 4 bases, and 17 bases lay in between. The germline V gene encodes CDR1 MNHEY and CDR2 SVGAGI. The CDR3 is 14 residues long. CDR3 residues: CASLLRGAAETQYF. The CDR3 DNA reads as TGTGCCAGCCTACTACGGGGGGCCGCAGAGACCCAGTACTTC.

The gene calls are TRBV5-6 and TRBJ1-5; D perhaps matches TRBD1 (6 bases). The CDR3 extends over 14 amino acids. The V gene lost 4 bases and the J gene lost 5 bases, with 13 bases spanning the gap. Looked up from germline, CDR1 is SGHDT and CDR2 is YYEEEE. The CDR3 nucleotides read TGTGCCAGCAGCGTCGGGGGCCGGGATCAGCCCCAGCATTTT. Its translation: CASSVGGRDQPQHF.

The rearrangement joins TRBV5-1 to TRBJ2-3, with D uncertain. The CDR3 is made up of 15 amino acids. CDR1 and CDR2 (germline): SGHRS, YFSETQ. V gave up 4 bases and J gave up 0 bases, with 12 bases separating them. In DNA form, the CDR3 reads TGCGCCAGCAGCGTAGCCCCTACTAGCACAGATACGCAGTATTTT. Translation gives CASSVAPTSTDTQYF.

This sequence joins TRBV4-3 and TRBJ1-4; TRBD1 aligns across 7 bases. V dropped 0 bases and J dropped 6; count of bases not matched to a gene: 4. The CDR3 sequence is 15 residues long. The germline V gene has CDR1 LGHNA and CDR2 YSLEER. CDR3 in DNA: TGCGCCAGCAGCCAAGATGGCAGGGGGTATGAAAAACTGTTTTTT. This sequence encodes CASSQDGRGYEKLFF.

The chain is built from TRBV28 and TRBJ2-1, with TRBD1 matching 7 bases. Germline CDR1 and CDR2: MDHEN and SYDVKM. Trimming removed 6 bases from V and 0 bases from J; junction bases left unmatched: 8. The CDR3 loop spans 16 amino acids. The CDR3 nucleotides read TGTGCCAGCAGGAGCGACAGGGCCAGCTCCTACAATGAGCAGTTCTTC. As protein: CASRSDRASSYNEQFF.

The chain employs TRBV7-9 and TRBJ1-5, with D possibly TRBD1 on 6 matching bases. Germline CDR1 SEHNR, CDR2 FQNEAQ (reference sequence). V lost 5 bases, J lost 0 bases, and 11 bases lay in between. The CDR3 has 15 amino acids. DNA of the CDR3: TGTGCCAGCAGCCCAGGGGATTATAGCAATCAGCCCCAGCATTTT. It translates to CASSPGDYSNQPQHF.

This chain links TRBV7-9 with TRBJ2-1; 10 bases agree with TRBD2. The CDR3 runs to 17 residues. Germline CDR1 and CDR2: SEHNR and FQNEAQ (reference sequence). V lost 0 bases and J lost 12; bases outside the gene matches: 14. CDR3 sequence (DNA): TGTGCCAGCAGCTTAGCCCCCCTAGCGGGGGCCCTTCACGGGCAGTTCTTC. Its translation is CASSLAPLAGALHGQFF.

This clone came up once. DNA of the CDR3: TGTGCCAGTACCCCGACACAGGTCAGCACAGATACGCAGTATTTT. Protein: CASTPTQVSTDTQYF. The J gene is TRBJ2-3, the V gene TRBV19; D is perhaps TRBD1 (5 bases). The CDR3 spans 15 residues. V lost 7 bases and J lost 0, with 14 bases in between. CDR1 and CDR2 (germline): LNHDA, SQIVND (reference sequence).

This chain connects TRBV19 to TRBJ1-5, with a weak D call TRBD1 (5 bases). The length of the CDR3 is 15 residues. The germline V and J ends were trimmed by 5 bases and 0 bases, with 11 bases remaining between them. Germline lookup yields CDR1 LNHDA and CDR2 SQIVND (reference sequence). CDR3 protein: CASSPGAYSNQPQHF. Written as DNA, the CDR3 is TGTGCCAGTAGTCCCGGGGCTTATAGCAATCAGCCCCAGCATTTT.

This clone ranks as medium-sized (0.01 to 0.1%). This chain connects TRBV3-1 (or the pseudogene TRBV3-2) to TRBJ1-5; the D is unclear. The V gene lost 0 bases and the J gene lost 0 bases, with 12 bases spanning the gap. Germline-derived CDR1 and CDR2 are LGHDT and YNNKEL (reference sequence). The CDR3 runs 17 residues. CDR3 in DNA: TGTGCCAGCAGCCAAGATGAGGAGCCACGTAGCAATCAGCCCCAGCATTTT. This codes for CASSQDEEPRSNQPQHF.

The chain combines TRBV7-8 with TRBJ2-1; D ambiguous. The CDR3 runs to 14 residues. Germline V gives CDR1 SGHVS, CDR2 FQNEAQ. The germline V and J ends were trimmed by 4 bases and 7 bases, with 14 bases remaining between them. The CDR3 nucleotides are TGTGCCAGCAGCTCCCGAAGCGCTAATAATGAGCAGTTCTTC. Residues: CASSSRSANNEQFF.

This chain links TRBV15 with TRBJ1-5; TRBD1 might be the D (5 bases). The CDR3 extends over 16 amino acids. Germline CDR1 and CDR2: LNHNV and YYDKDF (reference sequence). Between the trimmed V and J ends, which lost 5 bases and 0 bases, there was a span of 14 bases. The CDR3 nucleotides are TGTGCCACCAGCTATCACATCGACAGTAGCAATCAGCCCCAGCATTTT. This sequence encodes CATSYHIDSSNQPQHF. The variable domain in full, completed from reference TRBV15 and TRBJ1-5, reads DAMVIQNPRYQVTQFGKPVTLSCSQTLNHNVMYWYQQKSSQAPKLLFHYYDKDFNNEADTPDNFQSRRPNTSFCFLDIRSPGLGDTAMYLCATSYHIDSSNQPQHFGDGTRLSIL.

The table lists this clone with a count of one. In DNA, the CDR3 is TGTGCCAGCAGTGGCAAAAGGCAAGGACTAGCGAATGAGCAGTTCTTC. This translates into CASSGKRQGLANEQFF. The chain combines TRBV6-1 with TRBJ2-1; 9 positions agree with TRBD2. With V trimmed by 4 bases and J by 7 bases, 11 bases remained unmatched. Germline CDR1 reads MNHNS; CDR2 reads SASEGT. The CDR3 is made up of 16 amino acids.